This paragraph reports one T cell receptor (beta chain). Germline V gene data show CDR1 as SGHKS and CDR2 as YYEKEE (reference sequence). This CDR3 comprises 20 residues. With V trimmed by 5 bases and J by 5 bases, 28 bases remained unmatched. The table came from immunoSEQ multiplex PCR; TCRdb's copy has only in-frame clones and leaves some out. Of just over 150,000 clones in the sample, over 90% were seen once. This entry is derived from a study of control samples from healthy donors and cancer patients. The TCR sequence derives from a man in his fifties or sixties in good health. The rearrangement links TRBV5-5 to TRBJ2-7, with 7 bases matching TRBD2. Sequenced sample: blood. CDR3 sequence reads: CASRPPFRDKGAGVSHEQYF. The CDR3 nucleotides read TGTGCCAGCAGACCTCCCTTCCGAGACAAGGGCGCGGGAGTTTCCCACGAGCAGTACTTC.